The clone carrying this T cell receptor (beta chain) was found many times. Each cDNA molecule carried a unique molecular identifier. TCRdb called the 5' RACE reads again in MiXCR, with one record for every CDR3 protein. The profile shows some 89,000 distinct CDR3 sequences, about 10% of them singletons. The CDR3 is 15 residues long. V lost 3 bases to trimming and J lost 6 bases; unmatched junction nucleotides: 6. The data derive from a study of early T cells in non-severe SARS-CoV-2 infection. Study-wide context: Sequencing targeted bulk RNA from unsorted whole blood, leaving chains unpaired.

The chain recombines TRBV12-3 or TRBV12-4 with TRBJ2-2; 8 nucleotides agree with TRBD2. Sequences were derived from whole blood, sampled at baseline. This TCR was sampled from an adult who was a healthcare worker with PCR-confirmed SARS-CoV-2 infection or an uninfected control (not recorded which). The CDR3 here is CASSLTGGPAGELFF. For the CDR3, the DNA is TGTGCCAGCAGTTTGACGGGAGGGCCCGCCGGGGAGCTGTTTTTT.